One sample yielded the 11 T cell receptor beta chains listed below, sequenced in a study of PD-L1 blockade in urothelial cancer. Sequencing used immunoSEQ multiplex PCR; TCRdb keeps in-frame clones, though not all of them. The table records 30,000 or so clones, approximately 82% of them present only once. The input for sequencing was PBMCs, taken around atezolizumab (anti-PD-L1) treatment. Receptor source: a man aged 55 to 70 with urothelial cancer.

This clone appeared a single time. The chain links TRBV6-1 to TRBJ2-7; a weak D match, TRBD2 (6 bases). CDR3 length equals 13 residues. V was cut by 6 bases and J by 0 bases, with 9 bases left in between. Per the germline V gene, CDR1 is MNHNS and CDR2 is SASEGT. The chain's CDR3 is CASRGGSSYEQYF. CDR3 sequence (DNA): TGTGCCAGCAGGGGGGGAAGCTCCTACGAGCAGTACTTC.

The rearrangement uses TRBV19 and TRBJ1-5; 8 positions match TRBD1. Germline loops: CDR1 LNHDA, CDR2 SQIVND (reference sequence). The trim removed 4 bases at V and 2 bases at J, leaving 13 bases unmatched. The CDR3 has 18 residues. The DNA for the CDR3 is TGTGCCAGTAGTACCGGGACAGGCGAACCACCCGGCAATCAGCCCCAGCATTTT. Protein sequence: CASSTGTGEPPGNQPQHF.

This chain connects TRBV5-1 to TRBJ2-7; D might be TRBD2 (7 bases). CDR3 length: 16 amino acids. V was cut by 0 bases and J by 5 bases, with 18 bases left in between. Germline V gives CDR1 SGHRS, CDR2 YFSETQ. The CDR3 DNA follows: TGCGCCAGCAGCTTGGGGACTAGGGGGAGAGGCGACGAGCAGTACTTC. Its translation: CASSLGTRGRGDEQYF.

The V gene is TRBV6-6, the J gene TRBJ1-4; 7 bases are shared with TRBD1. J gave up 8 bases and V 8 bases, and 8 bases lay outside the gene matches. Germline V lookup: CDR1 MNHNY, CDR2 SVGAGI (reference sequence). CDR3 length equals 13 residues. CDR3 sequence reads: CASSQGLLEKLFF. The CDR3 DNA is TGTGCCAGCTCACAGGGGTTGTTAGAAAAACTGTTTTTT.

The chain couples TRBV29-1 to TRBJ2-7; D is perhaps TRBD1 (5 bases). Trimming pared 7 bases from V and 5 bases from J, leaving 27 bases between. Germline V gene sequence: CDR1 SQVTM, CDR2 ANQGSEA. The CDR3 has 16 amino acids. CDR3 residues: CSATLVQDKSFHEQYF. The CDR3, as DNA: TGCAGCGCCACCCTCGTGCAGGACAAGTCTTTCCACGAGCAGTACTTC.

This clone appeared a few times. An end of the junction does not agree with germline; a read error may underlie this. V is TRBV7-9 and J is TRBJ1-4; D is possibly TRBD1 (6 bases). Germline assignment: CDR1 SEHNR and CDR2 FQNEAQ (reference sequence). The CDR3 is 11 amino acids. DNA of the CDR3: TGTGCCAGCAGCGAACAACAGGGCCAAATTTTT. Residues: CASSEQQGQIF.

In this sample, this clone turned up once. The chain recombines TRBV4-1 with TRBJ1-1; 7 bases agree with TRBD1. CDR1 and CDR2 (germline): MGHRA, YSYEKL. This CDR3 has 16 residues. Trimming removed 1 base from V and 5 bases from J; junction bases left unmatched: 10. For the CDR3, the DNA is TGCGCCAGCAGCCAAGGCCCCGACAGGGTAAAAACTGAAGCTTTCTTT. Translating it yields CASSQGPDRVKTEAFF.

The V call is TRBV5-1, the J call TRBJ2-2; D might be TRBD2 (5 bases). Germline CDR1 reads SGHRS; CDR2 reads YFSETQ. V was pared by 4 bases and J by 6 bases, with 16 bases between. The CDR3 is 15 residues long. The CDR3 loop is CASSPRTVQPGELFF. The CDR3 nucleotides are TGCGCCAGCAGCCCTAGGACTGTTCAACCCGGGGAGCTGTTTTTT.

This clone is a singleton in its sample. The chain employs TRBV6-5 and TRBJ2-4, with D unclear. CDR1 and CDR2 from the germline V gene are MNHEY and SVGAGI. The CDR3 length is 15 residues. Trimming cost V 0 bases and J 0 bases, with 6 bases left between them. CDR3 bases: TGTGCCAGCAGTTACTCTGAGGTAGCCAAAAACATTCAGTACTTC. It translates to CASSYSEVAKNIQYF.

CDR3 protein: CASSSLHQQLWLDGYTF. In DNA, the CDR3 is TGTGCCAGCAGCTCCCTCCACCAACAGTTGTGGTTAGATGGCTACACCTTC. J is TRBJ1-2 and V is TRBV7-9; D is uncertain. The CDR3 contains 17 residues. V lost 4 bases, J lost 6 bases, and 24 bases lay in between. Germline V gene lookup returns CDR1 SEHNR and CDR2 FQNEAQ (reference sequence).

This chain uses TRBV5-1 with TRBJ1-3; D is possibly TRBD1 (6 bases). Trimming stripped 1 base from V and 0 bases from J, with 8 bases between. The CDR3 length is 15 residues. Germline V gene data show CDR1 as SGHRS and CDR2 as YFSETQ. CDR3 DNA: TGCGCCAGCAGCTTGACAGGGATCTCTGGAAACACCATATATTTT. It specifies CASSLTGISGNTIYF. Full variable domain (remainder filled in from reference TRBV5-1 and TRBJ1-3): KAGVTQTPRYLIKTRGQQVTLSCSPISGHRSVSWYQQTPGQGLQFLFEYFSETQRNKGNFPGRFSGRQFSNSRSEMNVSTLELGDSALYLCASSLTGISGNTIYFGEGSWLTVV.